Below, one T cell receptor (beta chain) is given with its context. This CDR3 has 16 amino acids. J lost 4 bases, V lost 4 bases, and 9 bases had no gene match. The germline gives CDR1 MGHRA, CDR2 YSYEKL. This entry belongs to a study of technical replicates of blood from a handful of donors. Here immunoSEQ multiplex PCR was the method, and the copy in TCRdb shows in-frame clones only, minus some. The sample holds 75,000 to 100,000 clones; approximately 94% are singletons and the top ten take over 0.25%. Sequencing was carried out using T cells isolated from PBMCs. The receptor was isolated from a human donor in good health. This sequence joins TRBV4-1 and TRBJ1-1; 10 bases agree with TRBD1. The CDR3 reads CASSRGQGVAPTEAFF. Written as DNA, the CDR3 is TGCGCCAGCAGCCGTGGACAGGGGGTAGCGCCCACTGAAGCTTTCTTT.